This passage covers 26 T cell receptor beta chains from one sample sequenced in a study of T cells after yellow fever vaccination. TCRdb recomputed calls from the 5' RACE reads with MiXCR, one row per CDR3 protein. The sample includes some 300,000 distinct CDR3 sequences, roughly 8.3% of them seen just once. The input for sequencing was PBMCs, taken approximately 47 days after the first yellow fever vaccination. The receptor source for this set is a man aged 18 to 35 who received the YFV17D yellow fever vaccine.

There are many counts of this clonotype. The V and J genes are TRBV10-3 and TRBJ2-7; D is ambiguous. There are 12 residues in the CDR3. Germline CDR1 and CDR2: ENHRY and SYGVKD. V lost 6 bases and J lost 5, with 11 bases in between. CDR3 DNA sequence: TGTGCCATCAGCCCAAACGGCAACGAGCAGTACTTC. Protein: CAISPNGNEQYF.

Here the CDR3 reads CSARPRTRNEKLFF. DNA for the CDR3: TGCAGTGCTAGGCCGCGTACCCGTAATGAAAAACTGTTTTTT. The rearrangement links TRBV20-1 to TRBJ1-4; D gene uncertain. The CDR3 runs to 14 residues. From germline, CDR1 is DFQATT and CDR2 SNEGSKA (reference sequence). Trimming took 3 bases from V and 4 from J, leaving 12 bases between them.

The V gene is TRBV6-2 or TRBV6-3, the J gene TRBJ2-3; 7 nucleotides align to TRBD2. The CDR3 length is 15 residues. Unmatched junction bases numbered 3, after V lost 0 bases and J lost 3 bases. Looked up from germline, CDR1 is MNHEY and CDR2 is SVGEGT. The CDR3 region has the DNA TGTGCCAGCAGTTACTCCGTTAGCGGGACAGATACGCAGTATTTT. Its protein product is CASSYSVSGTDTQYF.

The DNA of the CDR3 is TGCGCCAGCAGCTCGGGGTACTCGCAGTATTTT. This encodes CASSSGYSQYF. The chain uses TRBV5-1 and TRBJ2-3; possibly TRBD2 for D (5 bases). The CDR3 loop spans 11 amino acids. Trimming took 3 bases from V and 10 from J, leaving 9 bases between them. Germline lookup yields CDR1 SGHRS and CDR2 YFSETQ.

The chain joins TRBV18 to TRBJ1-3, with D possibly matching TRBD1 (5 bases). Germline CDR1 and CDR2: KGHSH and LQKENI. This CDR3 has 15 amino acids. Trimming took off 4 bases at V and 0 bases at J, with 10 bases between the two ends. For the CDR3, the DNA is TGTGCCAGCTCACGGGACCGCGGCTCTGGAAACACCATATATTTT. This translates into CASSRDRGSGNTIYF.

This clonotype was counted many times. This chain connects TRBV12-3 or TRBV12-4 to TRBJ1-6; the D gene is possibly TRBD1 (5 bases). V was pared by 5 bases and J by 9 bases, with 23 bases between. The CDR3 covers 17 residues. CDR3 residues: CASSLGTAVGGGSPLHF. The CDR3 coding sequence is TGTGCCAGCAGTCTTGGGACTGCCGTCGGCGGGGGTTCACCCCTCCACTTT.

In its sample, this clonotype was seen a few times. This rearrangement joins TRBV5-1 to TRBJ2-6; D perhaps matches TRBD1 (6 bases). Between the trimmed V and J ends, which lost 3 bases and 1 base, there was a span of 8 bases. Germline-derived CDR1 and CDR2 are SGHRS and YFSETQ. This CDR3 comprises 15 residues. The chain's CDR3 is CASSWGQSGANVLTF. For the CDR3, the DNA is TGCGCCAGCAGCTGGGGACAATCTGGGGCCAACGTCCTGACTTTC. Full variable domain (missing parts from reference TRBV5-1 and TRBJ2-6): KAGVTQTPRYLIKTRGQQVTLSCSPISGHRSVSWYQQTPGQGLQFLFEYFSETQRNKGNFPGRFSGRQFSNSRSEMNVSTLELGDSALYLCASSWGQSGANVLTFGAGSRLTVL.

The rearrangement uses TRBV12-3 or TRBV12-4 and TRBJ1-6; D not resolved. V lost 8 bases and J lost 7, with 12 bases in between. This CDR3 region has 13 residues. CDR3 region: CASRTGPNSPLHF. CDR3 bases: TGTGCCAGCCGTACGGGTCCCAATTCACCCCTCCACTTT.

A few counts support this clonotype. DNA of the CDR3: TGTGCCAGCAGGGGGGGACAGGGAAAATCTGGCGAGCAGTACTTC. Amino acid sequence: CASRGGQGKSGEQYF. The chain links TRBV12-3 or TRBV12-4 to TRBJ2-7; 9 bases align to TRBD1. V shed 6 bases, J shed 6 bases, and the junction held 12 bases outside the gene matches. The length of the CDR3 is 15 residues.

The chain carries TRBV4-1 and TRBJ2-1, with D uncertain. This CDR3 has 12 amino acids. Trimming took off 4 bases at V and 7 bases at J, with 8 bases between the two ends. CDR1 and CDR2 (germline): MGHRA, YSYEKL. The chain's CDR3 is CASSLPLNEQFF. CDR3 DNA sequence: TGCGCCAGCAGCCTACCGCTTAATGAGCAGTTCTTC.

The chain carries TRBV19 and TRBJ1-6; D unclear. In germline, CDR1 is LNHDA, CDR2 SQIVND (reference sequence). The CDR3 length is 13 residues. Trimming removed 11 bases at V and 7 bases at J, with 15 bases between. The CDR3 is CAGTRPGNSPLHF. Here the CDR3 DNA reads TGTGCCGGTACGCGCCCCGGGAATTCACCCCTCCACTTT.

This clonotype was detected a few times. The chain is built from TRBV12-3 or TRBV12-4 and TRBJ1-1; D call uncertain. The V end was cut by 4 bases, the J end by 6 bases, with 15 bases between. The CDR3 loop spans 14 amino acids. Here the CDR3 reads CASSWFATSPEAFF. The DNA for the CDR3 is TGTGCCAGCAGTTGGTTTGCAACATCTCCTGAAGCTTTCTTT.

This clonotype has at least ten counts. The chain is built from TRBV7-9 and TRBJ2-3, with a possible D match to TRBD1 (5 bases). Deletions cut 1 base from V and 6 bases from J, with 17 bases between. Germline V CDR1 and CDR2: SEHNR, FQNEAQ (reference sequence). The CDR3 consists of 16 residues. The CDR3 here is CASSLVGPKGIDTQYF. The CDR3 DNA is TGTGCCAGCAGCTTAGTTGGACCCAAGGGGATCGATACGCAGTATTTT.

This clonotype was observed a handful of times. The chain has TRBV9 and TRBJ2-3; a weak D match, TRBD1 (6 bases). The ends were cut back, 4 bases at V and 0 bases at J, with 18 bases in the middle. CDR3 length: 17 residues. Germline loops: CDR1 SGDLS, CDR2 YYNGEE. The CDR3 sequence is CASSPRRGRTSTDTQYF. The CDR3, as DNA: TGTGCCAGCAGCCCCCGCAGGGGTCGTACTAGCACAGATACGCAGTATTTT.

This chain uses TRBV20-1 with TRBJ2-7, with 7 positions matching TRBD1. Germline V gives CDR1 DFQATT, CDR2 SNEGSKA (reference sequence). The J segment lost 6 bases and the V segment lost 6 bases, leaving 8 bases of the junction unmatched. The CDR3 has 12 amino acids. CDR3 sequence: CSARRDRTEQYF. The CDR3 nucleotides are TGCAGTGCGAGACGGGACAGAACCGAGCAGTACTTC.

This clonotype was counted between two and nine times. V and J are TRBV7-2 and TRBJ1-5; 7 nucleotides align to TRBD1. With 7 bases clipped from V and 1 base from J, the junction kept 4 bases outside the gene matches. The CDR3 contains 14 residues. Per the germline V gene, CDR1 is SGHTA and CDR2 is FQGNSA. CDR3 nucleotide sequence: TGTGCCAGCACCGGGACAGCAAGCAATCAGCCCCAGCATTTT. Protein: CASTGTASNQPQHF.

The CDR3 DNA is TGTGCCAGCAGCGGGAGACAGGATCTGGGCGGCTACACCTTC. This sequence encodes CASSGRQDLGGYTF. V and J are TRBV7-9 and TRBJ1-2; D may be TRBD1 (6 bases). This CDR3 region has 14 residues. Trimming took off 5 bases at V and 8 bases at J, with 18 bases between the two ends. Germline-derived CDR1 and CDR2 are SEHNR and FQNEAQ (reference sequence).

A note on this clonotype: A much larger clone sits a single nucleotide away, making a read error possible. The genes are TRBV7-2 and TRBJ2-3; no clear D. TRBJ1-5 matches the DNA end more closely, so the J call is doubtful. Germline V lookup: CDR1 SGHTA, CDR2 FQGNSA. This CDR3 is 12 amino acids long. Here the CDR3 DNA reads TGTGCCAGCAGCTTAGCGGCAGATACGCAGCATTTT. This translates into CASSLAADTQHF.

This clonotype has only a few counts. The rearrangement links TRBV12-3 or TRBV12-4 to TRBJ2-1, with a weak D call TRBD2 (6 bases). The length of the CDR3 is 15 residues. The V and J ends lost 5 bases and 6 bases respectively, with 17 bases between them. CDR3 DNA: TGTGCCAGCAGTGTCCTGTTAGCGGCCCTCAATGAGCAGTTCTTC. This sequence encodes CASSVLLAALNEQFF.

This chain links TRBV9 with TRBJ2-7; TRBD1 aligns across 10 bases. V lost 1 base to trimming and J lost 4 bases; unmatched junction nucleotides: 5. The CDR3 totals 15 residues. Germline CDR1 reads SGDLS; CDR2 reads YYNGEE. The CDR3 sequence is CASSVRDRGGYEQYF. The CDR3 DNA follows: TGTGCCAGCAGCGTACGGGACAGGGGAGGTTACGAGCAGTACTTC.

This chain joins TRBV20-1 and TRBJ2-7, with D possibly TRBD2 on 6 matching bases. The ends were cut back, 1 base at V and 2 bases at J, with 12 bases in the middle. CDR3 length: 14 amino acids. Looked up from germline, CDR1 is DFQATT and CDR2 is SNEGSKA (reference sequence). The CDR3 loop is CSARVSSDPYEQYF. In DNA, the CDR3 is TGCAGTGCTAGAGTATCTAGCGATCCCTACGAGCAGTACTTC.

This sequence joins TRBV7-2 and TRBJ2-7, with 7 positions matching TRBD1. From germline, CDR1 is SGHTA and CDR2 FQGNSA. The CDR3 has 15 residues. The trim removed 3 bases at V and 4 bases at J, leaving 9 bases unmatched. In DNA form, the CDR3 reads TGTGCCAGCAGCTTTACAGGGGATATGTTTTACGAGCAGTACTTC. As protein: CASSFTGDMFYEQYF.

This clonotype was counted only a few times. This chain joins TRBV10-3 and TRBJ2-4, with D perhaps being TRBD1 or TRBD2 (6 bases each). The CDR3 covers 16 residues. From germline, CDR1 is ENHRY and CDR2 SYGVKD. Deletions cut 0 bases from V and 9 bases from J, with 18 bases between. The CDR3 nucleotides are TGTGCCATCAGTGAGTCTGACGGGGGCAGATCCGGCATTCAGTACTTC. Translating it yields CAISESDGGRSGIQYF.

This clonotype has a count of ten or more. The V gene is TRBV12-3 or TRBV12-4, the J gene TRBJ1-1; the D gene is possibly TRBD1 (6 bases). This CDR3 region has 15 residues. The germline V and J ends were trimmed by 5 bases and 7 bases, with 20 bases remaining between them. CDR3 sequence: CASSPRGGAEIEAFF. DNA of the CDR3: TGTGCCAGCAGTCCCCGTGGGGGGGCCGAGATTGAAGCTTTCTTT.

This clonotype was seen a handful of times. This chain uses TRBV20-1 with TRBJ2-3; either TRBD1 or TRBD2 may fit D (6 bases each). The CDR3 loop spans 15 amino acids. Trimming left V 0 bases short and J 1 base short, with 11 bases between. From germline, CDR1 is DFQATT and CDR2 SNEGSKA (reference sequence). CDR3 in amino acids: CSARDGGRGTDTQYF. CDR3 coding DNA: TGCAGTGCTAGAGATGGGGGGCGGGGCACAGATACGCAGTATTTT.

The chain employs TRBV24-1 and TRBJ2-1, with D uncertain. V was shortened by 0 bases and J by 9 bases, with 2 bases between the two germline ends. The CDR3 extends over 11 amino acids. Germline V gene lookup returns CDR1 KGHDR and CDR2 SFDVKD. The CDR3 loop is CATSDLSEQFF. In nucleotides, the CDR3 is TGTGCCACCAGTGATTTGTCTGAGCAGTTCTTC.